Shown below are 24 T cell receptor beta chains from a single sample sequenced in a study of blood T cell repertoires in COVID-19. Clones were read by immunoSEQ multiplex PCR, and TCRdb kept only the in-frame ones, dropping some. The sample carries tens of thousands of clones, roughly 80% recorded once. Sequencing was done on a sample of peripheral blood. The source is a man between 65 and 80 years old who had recovered from COVID-19.

This sequence joins TRBV7-3 and TRBJ1-1, with D perhaps matching TRBD1 (5 bases). In germline, CDR1 is SGHTA, CDR2 FQGTGA. The V gene lost 5 bases and the J gene lost 1 base, with 14 bases spanning the gap. The CDR3 spans 15 residues. This CDR3 is CASSRSGGENTEAFF. Here the CDR3 DNA reads TGTGCCAGCAGCCGGTCCGGGGGGGAGAACACTGAAGCTTTCTTT.

The rearrangement uses TRBV19 and TRBJ1-4, with D unclear. This CDR3 has 14 residues. Germline CDR1 reads LNHDA; CDR2 reads SQIVND (reference sequence). V lost 9 bases and J lost 8, with 19 bases in between. The CDR3 reads CASEAVGFDEKLFF. The CDR3 DNA reads TGTGCCAGCGAGGCGGTTGGATTCGACGAAAAACTGTTTTTT.

The V call is TRBV9, the J call TRBJ2-1, with 8 bases matching TRBD2. The V gene end was trimmed by 4 bases and the J gene end by 6 bases; junction bases not matched to a gene: 9. The CDR3 loop spans 15 amino acids. Germline CDR1 and CDR2: SGDLS and YYNGEE. This CDR3 reads CASSPGGGWGNEQFF. CDR3 in DNA: TGTGCCAGCAGCCCCGGGGGGGGATGGGGCAATGAGCAGTTCTTC.

The V gene is TRBV4-2, the J gene TRBJ1-3, with a possible D match to TRBD1 (6 bases). CDR3 size: 15 residues. V was clipped by 0 bases and J by 4 bases, with 10 bases between them. Germline CDR1 and CDR2: LGHNA and YNFKEQ. For the CDR3, the DNA is TGTGCCAGCAGCCAAGACAGGGGTACAGGAAACACCATATATTTT. Translated: CASSQDRGTGNTIYF.

The chain recombines TRBV6-5 with TRBJ2-2; 9 bases are shared with TRBD1. The CDR3 spans 14 residues. The germline gives CDR1 MNHEY, CDR2 SVGAGI. J gave up 7 bases and V 10 bases, and 10 bases lay outside the gene matches. The CDR3 nucleotides are TGTGCCACCCAGACGGGACAGGGTATCGGGGAGCTGTTTTTT. This translates into CATQTGQGIGELFF.

This chain's CDR3 is CASSSTTTNYGYTF. The CDR3 DNA is TGTGCCAGCAGCTCTACAACTACTAACTATGGCTACACCTTC. J is TRBJ1-2 and V is TRBV7-9; D remains unclear. V was shortened by 4 bases and J by 0 bases, with 9 bases between the two germline ends. The CDR3 contains 14 residues. In germline, CDR1 is SEHNR, CDR2 FQNEAQ (reference sequence).

A few counts support this clone. The V and J genes are TRBV7-6 and TRBJ2-2; 8 nucleotides agree with TRBD1. This CDR3 spans 14 amino acids. Germline loops: CDR1 SGHVS, CDR2 FNYEAQ. V dropped 6 bases and J dropped 2; count of bases not matched to a gene: 2. The CDR3 here is CASRGTGNTGELFF. DNA of the CDR3: TGTGCCAGCAGAGGGACAGGAAACACCGGGGAGCTGTTTTTT.

The J gene is TRBJ1-2, the V gene TRBV7-2; 7 bases agree with TRBD1. Germline CDR1 is SGHTA and CDR2 is FQGNSA. This CDR3 contains 17 residues. V lost 5 bases, J lost 8 bases, and 20 bases stayed unmatched. This chain's CDR3 is CASSPWGVGQGVGGYTF. The CDR3 region has the DNA TGTGCCAGCAGCCCTTGGGGCGTAGGGCAGGGGGTCGGCGGCTACACCTTC.

The chain uses TRBV7-2 and TRBJ2-3; 12 bases fit TRBD2. The CDR3 contains 17 residues. Germline assignment: CDR1 SGHTA and CDR2 FQGNSA. V was pared by 1 base and J by 6 bases, with 8 bases of the junction left unmatched. DNA of the CDR3: TGTGCCAGCAGCTTAGGCTCTAGCGGGAGGGCATCTGATACGCAGTATTTT. As protein: CASSLGSSGRASDTQYF.

This sequence joins TRBV5-1 and TRBJ1-1, with a possible D match to TRBD1 (6 bases). CDR1 SGHRS and CDR2 YFSETQ come from the germline V gene. The CDR3 is 14 residues long. V was trimmed by 0 bases and J by 4 bases, leaving 10 bases between them. CDR3 region: CASSLAGRGTEAFF. In DNA form, the CDR3 reads TGCGCCAGCAGCTTGGCCGGCAGGGGCACTGAAGCTTTCTTT.

The chain has TRBV24-1 and TRBJ2-5; a possible D gene is TRBD2 (6 bases). The CDR3 runs 16 residues. The germline gives CDR1 KGHDR, CDR2 SFDVKD. V was clipped by 1 base and J by 1 base, with 12 bases between them. As DNA, the CDR3 is TGTGCCACCAGTGATTTTGAGACGCGGGGCCAAGAGACCCAGTACTTC. Translating it yields CATSDFETRGQETQYF.

This chain joins TRBV3-1 (or the pseudogene TRBV3-2) and TRBJ1-4; TRBD1 might be the D (5 bases). V was cut by 3 bases and J by 10 bases, with 15 bases left in between. The CDR3 length is 14 residues. Per germline, CDR1 LGHDT and CDR2 YNNKEL (reference sequence). CDR3 nucleotides: TGTGCCAGCAGCCAGCAGGGAGGGATGGGAAAACTGTTTTTT. Its translation: CASSQQGGMGKLFF.

The chain employs TRBV27 and TRBJ1-1; 12 nucleotides match TRBD1. Germline CDR1 is MNHEY and CDR2 is SMNVEV (reference sequence). The CDR3 contains 18 residues. Trimming took 4 bases from V and 2 from J; bases not matched to a gene: 11. DNA of the CDR3: TGTGCCAGCAGTTGGGGACAGGGGGCCCCGACCTTAAACACTGAAGCTTTCTTT. Translation gives CASSWGQGAPTLNTEAFF.

This clone was found once. The CDR3 DNA reads as TGTGCCAGCAGCTCCCCTGCGGAAGATACGCAGTATTTT. Protein: CASSSPAEDTQYF. The rearrangement joins TRBV7-2 to TRBJ2-3, with D unresolved. From germline, CDR1 is SGHTA and CDR2 FQGNSA. Trimming left V 4 bases short and J 5 bases short, with 10 bases between. The CDR3 is 13 amino acids.

The chain recombines TRBV7-2 with TRBJ2-3; 7 nucleotides match TRBD2. V lost 5 bases to trimming and J lost 3 bases; unmatched junction nucleotides: 8. Germline CDR1 and CDR2: SGHTA and FQGNSA. The CDR3 is 15 residues long. CDR3 amino acids: CASSRRLADTDTQYF. As DNA, the CDR3 is TGTGCCAGCAGCCGCAGACTAGCAGATACAGATACGCAGTATTTT.

The rearrangement uses TRBV7-9 and TRBJ1-3; D might be TRBD1 (6 bases). The CDR3 has 18 amino acids. V was shortened by 1 base and J by 4 bases, with 20 bases between the two germline ends. Germline-derived CDR1 and CDR2 are SEHNR and FQNEAQ (reference sequence). CDR3 sequence reads: CASSLGQVAQGEGNTIYF. CDR3 coding DNA: TGTGCCAGCAGCTTAGGCCAGGTTGCACAGGGTGAAGGAAACACCATATATTTT.

This sequence joins TRBV18 and TRBJ2-6; D gene unclear. Trimming removed 3 bases from V and 0 bases from J, with 18 bases in between. This CDR3 is 19 amino acids long. Germline values: CDR1 KGHSH, CDR2 LQKENI. CDR3 amino acids: CASSPVSNSWASGANVLTF. In DNA form, the CDR3 reads TGTGCCAGCTCACCGGTCAGTAACAGCTGGGCCTCTGGGGCCAACGTCCTGACTTTC.

V usage is TRBV25-1 and J usage is TRBJ1-6, with 7 bases fitting TRBD1. The CDR3 contains 15 residues. V lost 5 bases, J lost 8 bases, and 9 bases stayed unmatched. Germline V gene data show CDR1 as MGHDK and CDR2 as SYGVNS. In nucleotides, the CDR3 is TGTGCCAGCAGTCAGGGGGAGACCAAGGATTCACCCCTCCACTTT. It encodes CASSQGETKDSPLHF.

This clone has just a few counts. The V call is TRBV7-6, the J call TRBJ1-1; a weak D match, TRBD1 (6 bases). The CDR3 has 15 amino acids. CDR1 is SGHVS, CDR2 FNYEAQ, per germline. Trimming removed 5 bases at V and 2 bases at J, with 15 bases between. The DNA for the CDR3 is TGTGCCAGCAGCGTATCGGACAGACAAAACACTGAAGCTTTCTTT. Its protein is CASSVSDRQNTEAFF.

The chain is built from TRBV7-2 and TRBJ1-5, with D possibly matching TRBD1 (6 bases). Trimming cost V 5 bases and J 8 bases, with 13 bases left between them. Looked up from germline, CDR1 is SGHTA and CDR2 is FQGNSA. The CDR3 sequence is 13 residues long. The CDR3 sequence is CASSTDRTEPQHF. CDR3 bases: TGTGCCAGCAGCACAGACAGGACGGAGCCCCAGCATTTT.

The chain employs TRBV6-1 and TRBJ1-5, with D perhaps matching TRBD1 (5 bases). This CDR3 region has 16 residues. Trimming removed 0 bases at V and 9 bases at J, with 18 bases between. Germline loops: CDR1 MNHNS, CDR2 SASEGT. CDR3 protein: CASSEAGGLGGRPQHF. CDR3 DNA sequence: TGTGCCAGCAGTGAAGCCGGAGGGTTGGGGGGAAGGCCCCAGCATTTT.

This sequence joins TRBV12-5 and TRBJ2-2, with 9 bases identical to TRBD1. CDR3 length: 14 amino acids. The trim removed 6 bases at V and 3 bases at J, leaving 2 bases unmatched. CDR1 LGHNT and CDR2 FRNRAP come from the germline V gene. CDR3 region: CASGTGGDTGELFF. DNA of the CDR3: TGTGCTAGTGGAACAGGGGGCGACACCGGGGAGCTGTTTTTT.

The rearrangement uses TRBV5-8 and TRBJ2-1; 9 nucleotides agree with TRBD2. CDR3 size: 15 residues. V lost 0 bases and J lost 7; bases outside the gene matches: 5. CDR1 SGHTS and CDR2 YDEGEE come from the germline V gene. CDR3 in DNA: TGTGCCAGCAGCTTGGGTAGCGGGAGTGGGAATGAGCAGTTCTTC. Translation gives CASSLGSGSGNEQFF.

The J gene is TRBJ2-5, the V gene TRBV19, with no clear D. CDR3 size: 15 residues. Germline V CDR1 and CDR2: LNHDA, SQIVND (reference sequence). Trimming took 5 bases from V and 5 from J, leaving 18 bases between them. The CDR3 coding sequence is TGTGCCAGTAGTCCACTGGTCGTAAAATCGGAGACCCAGTACTTC. Protein product: CASSPLVVKSETQYF.